These 16 T cell receptor beta chains share one sample of origin, sequenced in a study of T cell responses to AZD1222 COVID-19 vaccine. Assay used: immunoSEQ multiplex PCR; TCRdb lists only in-frame clones, some missing. The sample includes approximately 150,000 clones, 90% of them seen just once. Sequencing used peripheral blood, obtained on day 0 of AZD1222 vaccination. The receptors shown here come from an adult in good health.

CDR3 DNA: TGTGCCAGCAGCTCCGGGGGGTTCCAAGAGACCCAGTACTTC. Protein product: CASSSGGFQETQYF. V gene TRBV5-4 combines with J gene TRBJ2-5, with 7 bases that match TRBD2. Germline V gene lookup returns CDR1 SGHNT and CDR2 YYREEE (reference sequence). After removal of 3 bases from V and 1 base from J, the junction contained 3 bases not matched to a gene. The CDR3 extends over 14 amino acids.

The chain employs TRBV19 and TRBJ1-1; maybe TRBD1 (5 bases). Trimming took off 7 bases at V and 3 bases at J, with 12 bases between the two ends. Germline CDR1 reads LNHDA; CDR2 reads SQIVND (reference sequence). This CDR3 is 13 amino acids long. The CDR3 region has the DNA TGTGCCAGTATAGGTGGGGGGGACACTGAAGCTTTCTTT. It specifies CASIGGGDTEAFF.

The chain joins TRBV4-3 to TRBJ2-3; no firm D call. The CDR3 has 13 amino acids. V shed 0 bases and J shed 5 bases, with 6 bases lying between them. In germline, CDR1 is LGHNA, CDR2 YSLEER. This CDR3 reads CASSQDWGDTQYF. The CDR3 DNA sequence: TGCGCCAGCAGCCAAGATTGGGGAGATACGCAGTATTTT.

This clone showed up just once. This rearrangement joins TRBV6-2 or TRBV6-3 to TRBJ1-5; D uncertain. CDR1 is MNHEY and CDR2 is SVGEGT in the germline V gene. The CDR3 length is 15 residues. The V end lost 6 bases, the J end lost 3 bases, and 15 bases lay between the germline ends. In DNA, the CDR3 is TGTGCCAGCAGCGACCCTGGACGGTTCAATCAGCCCCAGCATTTT. It is translated as CASSDPGRFNQPQHF.

This clone was found a few times. The chain combines TRBV7-9 with TRBJ1-5; 7 bases map to TRBD1. CDR1 and CDR2 from the germline V gene are SEHNR and FQNEAQ (reference sequence). The CDR3 runs to 15 residues. J gave up 6 bases and V 4 bases, and 9 bases lay outside the gene matches. The CDR3 bases are TGTGCCAGCAGCTCCCTAGAACAGGGGCTTCAGCCCCAGCATTTT. Protein sequence: CASSSLEQGLQPQHF.

The J gene is TRBJ1-6, the V gene TRBV11-2; D gene ambiguous. In germline, CDR1 is SGHAT, CDR2 FQNNGV. Trimming cost V 3 bases and J 7 bases, with 4 bases left between them. The CDR3 covers 12 residues. CDR3 residues: CASSFPNSPLHF. Written as DNA, the CDR3 is TGTGCCAGCAGCTTTCCCAATTCACCCCTCCACTTT.

The chain carries TRBV7-9 and TRBJ2-7; the D is unclear. Germline V gene data show CDR1 as SEHNR and CDR2 as FQNEAQ (reference sequence). V gave up 5 bases and J gave up 1 base, with 9 bases separating them. The CDR3 loop spans 13 amino acids. CDR3 amino acids: CASSQDGSYEQYF. The CDR3 DNA reads TGTGCCAGCAGCCAGGACGGGTCCTACGAGCAGTACTTC.

CDR3 amino acids: CASSLGTEAFF. The CDR3, as DNA: TGTGCCAGCAGTTTGGGCACTGAAGCTTTCTTT. This chain joins TRBV6-5 and TRBJ1-1; D is undetermined. The V and J ends lost 4 bases and 4 bases respectively, with 4 bases between them. The CDR3 length is 11 residues. CDR1 is MNHEY, CDR2 SVGAGI, per germline.

The V call is TRBV12-3 or TRBV12-4, the J call TRBJ1-4, with D uncertain. The CDR3 has 11 residues. V lost 5 bases and J 7 bases, leaving 5 bases between the germline ends. The DNA for the CDR3 is TGTGCCAGCAGTGCCGGTGAAAAACTGTTTTTT. Its protein product is CASSAGEKLFF.

This clone was seen once. The chain recombines TRBV6-5 with TRBJ2-7; TRBD1 is a possible D gene (5 bases). The CDR3 consists of 12 residues. In germline, CDR1 is MNHEY, CDR2 SVGAGI. Trimming stripped 2 bases from V and 12 bases from J, with 14 bases between. This chain's CDR3 is CASSYSQGIPYF. The CDR3 DNA reads as TGTGCCAGCAGTTACAGTCAGGGCATACCGTACTTC.

This clone was seen just once. One end of the junction varies from germline; a read error may be responsible. The chain joins TRBV4-3 to TRBJ1-2; 7 bases fit TRBD1. Germline-derived CDR1 and CDR2 are LGHNA and YSLEER. This CDR3 is 16 amino acids long. The CDR3 bases are TGCACCAGCAGCCAAGATTCTTTTGGCAGGGGGAAAGGCTACACCTTC. Translated: CTSSQDSFGRGKGYTF.

This clone has a single count. The V call is TRBV5-4, the J call TRBJ1-4; D is perhaps TRBD1 (5 bases). Germline values: CDR1 SGHNT, CDR2 YYREEE (reference sequence). The CDR3 loop spans 15 amino acids. The V end lost 4 bases, the J end lost 4 bases, and 14 bases lay between the germline ends. CDR3 region: CASSPGPPYNEKLFF. DNA of the CDR3: TGTGCCAGCAGCCCGGGACCTCCCTATAATGAAAAACTGTTTTTT.

J is TRBJ2-1 and V is TRBV7-9; D is perhaps TRBD2 (6 bases). V lost 5 bases and J 4 bases, leaving 18 bases between the germline ends. Germline V lookup: CDR1 SEHNR, CDR2 FQNEAQ (reference sequence). This CDR3 has 16 residues. CDR3 coding DNA: TGTGCCAGCAGCAGAGGGGACGGGGGAGTATACAATGAGCAGTTCTTC. This translates into CASSRGDGGVYNEQFF.

This chain joins TRBV6-2 or TRBV6-3 and TRBJ2-6, with D uncertain. Germline V gives CDR1 MNHEY, CDR2 SVGEGT. Between the trimmed V and J ends, which lost 5 bases and 0 bases, there was a span of 5 bases. The CDR3 spans 14 residues. Here the CDR3 DNA reads TGTGCCAGCAGTGGCGACTCTGGGGCCAACGTCCTGACTTTC. Its translation is CASSGDSGANVLTF.

The chain joins TRBV4-2 to TRBJ1-2, with 7 bases lining up with TRBD1. Germline lookup yields CDR1 LGHNA and CDR2 YNFKEQ. With V trimmed by 0 bases and J by 3 bases, 10 bases remained unmatched. This CDR3 comprises 17 residues. CDR3 sequence: CASSQDRSAGGDYGYTF. The DNA of the CDR3 is TGTGCCAGCAGCCAAGATCGTTCGGCAGGGGGGGACTATGGCTACACCTTC.

The genes are TRBV5-1 and TRBJ1-1, with TRBD1 as a possible D gene (5 bases). Germline values: CDR1 SGHRS, CDR2 YFSETQ. The CDR3 runs to 15 residues. V shed 0 bases and J shed 1 base, with 10 bases lying between them. CDR3 in DNA: TGCGCCAGCAGCTTGGTGCAGGGTTCGAACACTGAAGCTTTCTTT. Translation gives CASSLVQGSNTEAFF. The variable domain in full, completed from reference TRBV5-1 and TRBJ1-1, reads KAGVTQTPRYLIKTRGQQVTLSCSPISGHRSVSWYQQTPGQGLQFLFEYFSETQRNKGNFPGRFSGRQFSNSRSEMNVSTLELGDSALYLCASSLVQGSNTEAFFGQGTRLTVV.